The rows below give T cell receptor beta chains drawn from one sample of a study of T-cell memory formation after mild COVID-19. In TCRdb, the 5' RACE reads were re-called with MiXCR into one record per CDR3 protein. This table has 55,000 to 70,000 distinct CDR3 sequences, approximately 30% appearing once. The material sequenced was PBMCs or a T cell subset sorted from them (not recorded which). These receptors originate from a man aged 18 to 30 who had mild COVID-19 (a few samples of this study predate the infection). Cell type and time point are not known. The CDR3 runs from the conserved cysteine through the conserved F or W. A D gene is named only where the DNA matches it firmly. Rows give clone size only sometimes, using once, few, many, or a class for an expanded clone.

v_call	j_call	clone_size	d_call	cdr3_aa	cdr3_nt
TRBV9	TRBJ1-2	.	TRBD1	CASSPGQGEGGYTF	TGTGCCAGCAGCCCCGGACAGGGGGAGGGTGGCTACACCTTC
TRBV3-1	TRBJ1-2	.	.	CASSQAAGPLYGYTF	TGTGCCAGCAGCCAAGCGGCCGGCCCCCTCTATGGCTACACCTTC
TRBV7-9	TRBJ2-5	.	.	CASSSVVIYSVGTGETQYF	TGTGCCAGCAGTTCCGTTGTGATATACAGCGTCGGAACGGGAGAGACCCAGTACTTC
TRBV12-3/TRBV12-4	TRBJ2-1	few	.	CASSSGGGAFYNEQFF	TGTGCCAGCAGTTCGGGTGGGGGGGCGTTTTACAATGAGCAGTTCTTC
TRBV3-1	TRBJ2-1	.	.	CASSLPTGRDNEQFF	TGTGCCAGCAGCCTACCGACGGGTAGGGACAATGAGCAGTTCTTC
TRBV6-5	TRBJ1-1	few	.	CASSYLGGGRTEAFF	TGTGCCAGCAGTTACTTAGGGGGGGGGCGGACTGAAGCTTTCTTT
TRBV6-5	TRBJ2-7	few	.	CASSYFGGYEQYF	TGTGCCAGCAGTTACTTCGGGGGCTACGAGCAGTACTTC
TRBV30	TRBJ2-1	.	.	CAWKSFTGEVYNEQFF	TGTGCCTGGAAGAGTTTTACAGGGGAGGTCTACAATGAGCAGTTCTTC
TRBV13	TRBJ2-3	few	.	CASSLRGAADTQYF	TGTGCCAGCAGCTTAAGGGGGGCCGCAGATACGCAGTATTTT
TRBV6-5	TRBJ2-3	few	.	CASSYSPAGSSDTQYF	TGTGCCAGCAGTTACTCGCCGGCAGGGTCGTCAGATACGCAGTATTTT
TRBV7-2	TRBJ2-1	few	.	CASSPSWLSREQFF	TGTGCCAGCAGCCCCTCATGGCTGTCTAGGGAGCAGTTCTTC
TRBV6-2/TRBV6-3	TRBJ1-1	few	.	CASRTVADSPEAFF	TGTGCCAGCAGAACCGTGGCAGATTCCCCTGAAGCTTTCTTT
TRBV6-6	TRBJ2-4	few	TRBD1	CASTETGGLAKNIQYF	TGTGCCAGCACCGAAACAGGGGGCTTAGCCAAAAACATTCAGTACTTC
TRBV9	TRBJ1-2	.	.	CASSVFPSNYGYTF	TGTGCCAGCAGCGTATTCCCGTCTAACTATGGCTACACCTTC
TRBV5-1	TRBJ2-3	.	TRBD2	CASSLEAGTSTDTQYF	TGCGCCAGCAGCTTGGAAGCGGGGACTAGCACAGATACGCAGTATTTT
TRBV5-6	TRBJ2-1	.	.	CASRERAGKGEQFF	TGTGCCAGCAGAGAGAGGGCAGGGAAGGGTGAGCAGTTCTTC
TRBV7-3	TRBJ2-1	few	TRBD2	CASSLLASGWYEQFF	TGTGCCAGCAGCCTGCTGGCTAGCGGGTGGTATGAGCAGTTCTTC
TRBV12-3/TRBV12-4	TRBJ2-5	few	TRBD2	CASSLAGGPETQYF	TGTGCCAGCAGCTTAGCGGGGGGGCCTGAGACCCAGTACTTC
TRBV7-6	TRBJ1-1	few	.	CASSPYAGAVNTEAFF	TGTGCCAGCAGCCCCTATGCAGGGGCTGTGAACACTGAAGCTTTCTTT
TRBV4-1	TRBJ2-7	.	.	CASSQRRAGTYEQYF	TGCGCCAGCAGCCAACGGCGGGCGGGGACCTACGAGCAGTACTTC
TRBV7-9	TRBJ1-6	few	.	CASSLSGRMDSPLHF	TGTGCCAGCAGCTTATCTGGCCGTATGGATTCACCCCTCCACTTT
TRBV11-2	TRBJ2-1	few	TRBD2	CANSNSGGASEQFF	TGTGCCAACTCGAATAGCGGGGGGGCCTCTGAGCAGTTCTTC
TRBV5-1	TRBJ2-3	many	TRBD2	CASSPSGGSSHTQYF	TGCGCCAGCAGCCCCAGCGGGGGGTCTTCACATACGCAGTATTTT
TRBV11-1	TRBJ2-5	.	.	CASRRAETQYF	TGTGCCAGCAGGAGGGCTGAGACCCAGTACTTC
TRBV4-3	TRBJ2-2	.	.	CASSWGADTGELFF	TGCGCCAGTTCGTGGGGCGCGGACACCGGGGAGCTGTTTTTT
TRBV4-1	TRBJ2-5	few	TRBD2	CASSQTGGEGETQYF	TGCGCCAGCAGCCAGACCGGAGGGGAGGGCGAGACCCAGTACTTC
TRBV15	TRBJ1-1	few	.	CATSNPGGTEAFF	TGTGCCACCAGCAACCCGGGGGGCACTGAAGCTTTCTTT
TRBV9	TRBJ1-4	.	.	CASSVGIATNEKLFF	TGTGCCAGCAGCGTAGGGATCGCAACTAATGAAAAACTGTTTTTT